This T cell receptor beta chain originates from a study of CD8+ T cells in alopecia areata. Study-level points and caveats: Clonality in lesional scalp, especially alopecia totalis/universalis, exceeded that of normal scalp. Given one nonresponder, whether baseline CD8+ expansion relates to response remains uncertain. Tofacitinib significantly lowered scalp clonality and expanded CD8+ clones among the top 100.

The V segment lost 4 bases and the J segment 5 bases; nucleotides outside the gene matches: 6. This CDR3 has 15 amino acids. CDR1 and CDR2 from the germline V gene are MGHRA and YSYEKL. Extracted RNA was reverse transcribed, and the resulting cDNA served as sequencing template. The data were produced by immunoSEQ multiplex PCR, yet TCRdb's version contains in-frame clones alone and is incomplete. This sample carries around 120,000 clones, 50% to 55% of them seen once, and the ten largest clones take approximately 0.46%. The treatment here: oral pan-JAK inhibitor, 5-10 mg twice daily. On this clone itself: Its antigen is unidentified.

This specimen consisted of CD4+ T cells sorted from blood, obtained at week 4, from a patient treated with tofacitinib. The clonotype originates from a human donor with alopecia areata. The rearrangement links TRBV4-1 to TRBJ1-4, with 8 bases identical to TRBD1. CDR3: CASSPSDRENEKLFF. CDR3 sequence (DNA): TGCGCCAGCAGCCCCTCGGACAGGGAAAATGAAAAACTGTTTTTT.